Shown below are 18 T cell receptor beta chains from a single sample sequenced in a study of shared clonotypes between healthy human individuals. The data were produced by immunoSEQ multiplex PCR, yet TCRdb's version contains in-frame clones alone and is incomplete. Here the sample spans about a million clones, over 75% being singletons. Sequencing was done on a sample of memory CD4+ T cells sorted from blood. Subset of the sample: CD45RA-negative fraction. Receptors were obtained from a young man in good health.

The rearrangement uses TRBV5-1 and TRBJ1-1; the D gene is possibly TRBD1 (5 bases). The CDR3 length is 16 residues. The V end was cut by 0 bases, the J end by 0 bases, with 12 bases between. The germline CDR1 and CDR2 sequences are SGHRS and YFSETQ. The CDR3 protein is CASSLVGGALNTEAFF. The CDR3 DNA follows: TGCGCCAGCAGCTTGGTGGGAGGGGCCTTGAACACTGAAGCTTTCTTT.

This sequence joins TRBV30 and TRBJ2-2, with TRBD1 matching over 10 bases. The CDR3 covers 14 residues. Trimming cost V 3 bases and J 4 bases; bases outside gene matches: 2. Germline V gene sequence: CDR1 GTSNPN, CDR2 SVGIG (reference sequence). The CDR3 nucleotides are TGTGCCTGGAGGGGGGACAGGGGCACCGGGGAGCTGTTTTTT. The encoded protein is CAWRGDRGTGELFF.

The DNA of the CDR3 is TGTGCTAGCCCGCTCCGAGTCTTAGCGGAGCCCCAAGTTGACACAGATACGCAGTATTTT. Protein product: CASPLRVLAEPQVDTDTQYF. This chain links TRBV7-7 with TRBJ2-3, with a weak D call TRBD2 (6 bases). Germline V CDR1 and CDR2: SSHAT, FNYEAQ (reference sequence). CDR3 length: 20 residues.

CDR3 residues: CASSRLDGKLFF. The CDR3 coding sequence is TGTGCCAGCAGCCGATTAGACGGAAAACTGTTTTTT. V gene TRBV6-5 combines with J gene TRBJ1-4, with no clear D. CDR3 length equals 12 residues. Germline loops: CDR1 MNHEY, CDR2 SVGAGI. V lost 6 bases to trimming and J lost 10 bases, with 12 bases between them.

The chain couples TRBV18 to TRBJ2-1, with 8 bases lining up with TRBD1. The CDR3 has 14 amino acids. V dropped 4 bases and J dropped 5; count of bases not matched to a gene: 4. CDR1 and CDR2 from the germline V gene are KGHSH and LQKENI. CDR3 DNA sequence: TGTGCCAGCTCACGTGCCAGGGGGCACAATGAGCAGTTCTTC. As protein: CASSRARGHNEQFF. The whole variable domain, remainder taken from reference TRBV18 and TRBJ2-1, is NAGVMQNPRHLVRRRGQEARLRCSPMKGHSHVYWYRQLPEEGLKFMVYLQKENIIDESGMPKERFSAEFPKEGPSILRIQQVVRGDSAAYFCASSRARGHNEQFFGPGTRLTVL.

This sequence joins TRBV29-1 and TRBJ1-3; unclear D gene. Trimming left V 1 base short and J 3 bases short, with 7 bases between. CDR1 SQVTM and CDR2 ANQGSEA come from the germline V gene. This CDR3 has 13 amino acids. This CDR3 reads CSVEGRLGNTIYF. DNA of the CDR3: TGCAGCGTTGAAGGGCGGCTTGGAAACACCATATATTTT.

This chain joins TRBV19 and TRBJ1-2, with D tentatively TRBD1 (5 bases). V was cut by 1 base and J by 7 bases, with 10 bases left in between. The CDR3 consists of 13 residues. Germline CDR1 and CDR2: LNHDA and SQIVND (reference sequence). CDR3 loop: CASSIGGAGGYTF. In nucleotides, the CDR3 is TGTGCCAGTAGTATAGGGGGCGCTGGTGGCTACACCTTC.

This clone was detected once. As DNA, the CDR3 is TGTGCCAGCAGCTTAGGCTGGACGAACACTGAAGCTTTCTTT. As protein: CASSLGWTNTEAFF. J is TRBJ1-1 and V is TRBV7-9, with unresolved D. CDR1 and CDR2 from the germline V gene are SEHNR and FQNEAQ (reference sequence). The CDR3 is 14 residues long. Trimming left V 1 base short and J 1 base short, with 7 bases between.

The V and J genes are TRBV7-3 and TRBJ2-7, with unresolved D. The V gene's germline CDR1 is SGHTA and CDR2 FQGTGA. The CDR3 sequence is 15 residues long. V was shortened by 7 bases and J by 3 bases, with 19 bases between the two germline ends. The CDR3 sequence: CASIFGDPILYEQYF. CDR3 DNA sequence: TGTGCCAGCATTTTTGGGGATCCTATACTCTACGAGCAGTACTTC.

This clone was found a few times. The chain has TRBV21-1 and TRBJ2-7; the table gives TRBD1 as D, unverified against the DNA. TRBV21-1 is a pseudogene. CDR3 length equals 20 residues. CDR3 region: CASSIPSGVQILREEVEQYF. CDR3 sequence (DNA): TGTGCCAGCAGCATTCCCTCCGGAGTCCAGATTCTCAGGGAAGAGGTCGAGCAGTACTTC.

J is TRBJ1-6 and V is TRBV2; D call uncertain. Trimming cost V 0 bases and J 9 bases, with 9 bases left between them. From germline, CDR1 is SNHLY and CDR2 FYNNEI. This CDR3 contains 14 residues. CDR3 in amino acids: CASSEAGLRSPLHF. CDR3 coding DNA: TGTGCCAGCAGTGAAGCCGGGTTACGTTCACCCCTCCACTTT. Full variable domain (rest looked up from reference TRBV2 and TRBJ1-6): EPEVTQTPSHQVTQMGQEVILRCVPISNHLYFYWYRQILGQKVEFLVSFYNNEISEKSEIFDDQFSVERPDGSNFTLKIRSTKLEDSAMYFCASSEAGLRSPLHFGNGTRLTVT.

This chain uses TRBV6-1 with TRBJ2-7; D remains unclear. The germline V and J ends were trimmed by 7 bases and 0 bases, with 7 bases remaining between them. The CDR3 consists of 12 residues. Germline V gene sequence: CDR1 MNHNS, CDR2 SASEGT. The CDR3 protein is CASTESSYEQYF. As DNA, the CDR3 is TGTGCCAGCACCGAGAGCTCCTACGAGCAGTACTTC.

The V call is TRBV2, the J call TRBJ2-7, with a tentative D call TRBD1 (5 bases). V lost 8 bases to trimming and J lost 6 bases, with 14 bases between them. The germline V gene encodes CDR1 SNHLY and CDR2 FYNNEI. This CDR3 comprises 12 residues. The CDR3 region is CASSRNGAEQYF. The CDR3 nucleotides are TGTGCCAGCTCGCGAAATGGGGCCGAGCAGTACTTC.

The chain links TRBV6-5 to TRBJ2-7; possibly TRBD2 for D (5 bases). Germline loops: CDR1 MNHEY, CDR2 SVGAGI. The V end was cut by 0 bases, the J end by 2 bases, with 8 bases between. The CDR3 runs 14 residues. CDR3 sequence (DNA): TGTGCCAGCAGTTACTCAGAGGGTACCTACGAGCAGTACTTC. Translation gives CASSYSEGTYEQYF.

The genes are TRBV10-2 and TRBJ2-3; TRBD2 agrees at 10 bases. This CDR3 has 19 residues. The V and J ends lost 5 bases and 6 bases, in that order; junction bases with no gene match: 20. Germline V gene sequence: CDR1 WSHSY, CDR2 SAAADI. As DNA, the CDR3 is TGCGCCAGCAGTCAAGCCTCAGGTGGAGCGGGAGGGCCAAAGGATACGCAGTATTTT. Its protein is CASSQASGGAGGPKDTQYF.

The sample holds one count of this clone. The V gene is TRBV6-6, the J gene TRBJ2-5; 15 bases agree with TRBD2. This CDR3 comprises 16 residues. Germline V gives CDR1 MNHNY, CDR2 SVGAGI (reference sequence). Trimming at V came to 6 bases and at J to 3 bases, leaving 5 bases not matched to a gene. The chain's CDR3 is CASRLRTSGREETQYF. The CDR3 DNA reads as TGTGCCAGCAGACTCAGGACTAGCGGGAGGGAAGAGACCCAGTACTTC.

This chain links TRBV5-1 with TRBJ2-6, with unresolved D. V lost 0 bases and J 4 bases, leaving 11 bases between the germline ends. The CDR3 length is 16 residues. Germline V CDR1 and CDR2: SGHRS, YFSETQ. Here the CDR3 DNA reads TGCGCCAGCAGCTTGGAGGTAGGGCCAGGGGCCAACGTCCTGACTTTC. This codes for CASSLEVGPGANVLTF.

The V and J genes are TRBV18 and TRBJ2-5, with 9 bases fitting TRBD1. This CDR3 is 13 amino acids long. Per the germline V gene, CDR1 is KGHSH and CDR2 is LQKENI. V lost 6 bases to trimming and J lost 5 bases; unmatched junction nucleotides: 4. DNA for the CDR3: TGTGCCAGCTCGCAACAGGGGGCGGAGACCCAGTACTTC. Translating it yields CASSQQGAETQYF.